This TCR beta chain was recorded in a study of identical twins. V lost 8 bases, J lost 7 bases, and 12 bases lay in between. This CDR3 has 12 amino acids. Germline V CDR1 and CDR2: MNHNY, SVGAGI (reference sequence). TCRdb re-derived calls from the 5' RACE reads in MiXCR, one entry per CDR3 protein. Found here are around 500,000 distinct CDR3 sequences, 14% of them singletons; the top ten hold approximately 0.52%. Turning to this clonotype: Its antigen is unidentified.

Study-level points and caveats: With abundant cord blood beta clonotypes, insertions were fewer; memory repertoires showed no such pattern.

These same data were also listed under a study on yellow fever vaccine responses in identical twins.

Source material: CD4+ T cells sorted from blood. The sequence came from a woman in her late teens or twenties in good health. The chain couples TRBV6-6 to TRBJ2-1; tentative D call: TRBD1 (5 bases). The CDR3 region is CASPQKGNEQFF. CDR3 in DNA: TGTGCCAGCCCCCAGAAGGGGAATGAGCAGTTCTTC.